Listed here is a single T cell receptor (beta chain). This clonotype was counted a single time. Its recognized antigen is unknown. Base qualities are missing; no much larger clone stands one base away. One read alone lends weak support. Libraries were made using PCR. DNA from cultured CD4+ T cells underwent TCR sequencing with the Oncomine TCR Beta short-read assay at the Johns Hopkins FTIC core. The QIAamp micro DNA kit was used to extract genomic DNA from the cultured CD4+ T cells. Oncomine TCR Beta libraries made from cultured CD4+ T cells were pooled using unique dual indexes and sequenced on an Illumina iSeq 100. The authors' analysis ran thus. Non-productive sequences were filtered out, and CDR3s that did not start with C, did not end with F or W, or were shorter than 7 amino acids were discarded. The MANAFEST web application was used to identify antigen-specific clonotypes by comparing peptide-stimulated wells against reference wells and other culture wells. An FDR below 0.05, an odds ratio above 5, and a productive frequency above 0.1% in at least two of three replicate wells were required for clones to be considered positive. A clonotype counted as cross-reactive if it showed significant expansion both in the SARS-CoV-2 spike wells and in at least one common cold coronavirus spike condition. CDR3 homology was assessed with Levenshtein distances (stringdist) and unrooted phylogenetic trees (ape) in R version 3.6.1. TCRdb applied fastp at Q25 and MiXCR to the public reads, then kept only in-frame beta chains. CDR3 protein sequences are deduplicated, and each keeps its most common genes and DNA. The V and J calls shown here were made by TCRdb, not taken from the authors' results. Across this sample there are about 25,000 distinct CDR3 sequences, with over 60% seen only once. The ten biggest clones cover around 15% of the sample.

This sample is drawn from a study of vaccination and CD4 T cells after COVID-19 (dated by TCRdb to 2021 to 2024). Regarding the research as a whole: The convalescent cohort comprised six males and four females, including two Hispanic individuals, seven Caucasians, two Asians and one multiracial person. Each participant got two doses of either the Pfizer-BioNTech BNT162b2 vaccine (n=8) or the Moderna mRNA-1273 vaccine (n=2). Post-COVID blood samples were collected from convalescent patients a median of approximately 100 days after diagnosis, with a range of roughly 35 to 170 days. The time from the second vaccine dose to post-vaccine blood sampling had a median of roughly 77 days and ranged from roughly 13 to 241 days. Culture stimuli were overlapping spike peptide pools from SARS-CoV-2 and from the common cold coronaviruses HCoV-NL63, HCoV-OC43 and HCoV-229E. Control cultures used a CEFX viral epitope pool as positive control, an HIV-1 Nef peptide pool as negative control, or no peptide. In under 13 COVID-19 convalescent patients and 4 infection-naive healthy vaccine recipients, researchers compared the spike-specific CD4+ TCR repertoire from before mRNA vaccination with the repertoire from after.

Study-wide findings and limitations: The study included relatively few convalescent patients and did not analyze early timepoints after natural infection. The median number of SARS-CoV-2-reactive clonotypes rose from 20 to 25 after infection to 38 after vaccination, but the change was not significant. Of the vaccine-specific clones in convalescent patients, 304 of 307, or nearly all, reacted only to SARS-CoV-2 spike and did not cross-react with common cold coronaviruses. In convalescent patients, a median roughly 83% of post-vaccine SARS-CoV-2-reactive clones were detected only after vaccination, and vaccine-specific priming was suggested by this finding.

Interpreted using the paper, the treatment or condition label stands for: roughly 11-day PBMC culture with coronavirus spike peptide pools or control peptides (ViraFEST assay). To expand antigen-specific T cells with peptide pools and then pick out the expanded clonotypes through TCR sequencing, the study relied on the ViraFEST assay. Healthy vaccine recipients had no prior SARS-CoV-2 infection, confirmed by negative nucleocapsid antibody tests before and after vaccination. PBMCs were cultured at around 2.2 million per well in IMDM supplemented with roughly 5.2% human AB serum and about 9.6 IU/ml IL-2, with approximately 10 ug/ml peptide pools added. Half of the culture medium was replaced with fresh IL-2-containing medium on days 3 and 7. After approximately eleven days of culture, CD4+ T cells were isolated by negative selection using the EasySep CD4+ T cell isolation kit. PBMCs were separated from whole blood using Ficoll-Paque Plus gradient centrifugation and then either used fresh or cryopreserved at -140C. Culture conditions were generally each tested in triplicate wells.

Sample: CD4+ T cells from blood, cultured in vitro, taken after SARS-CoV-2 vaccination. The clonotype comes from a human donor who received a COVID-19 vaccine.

CDR3 sequence: CATSRDSRAKNIQYF. The bases are TGTGCCACCAGCAGAGATTCGCGGGCCAAAAACATTCAGTACTTC. The chain uses TRBV15 and TRBJ2-4; the D gene remains uncertain. From the germline V gene (reference sequence), CDR1 is LNHNV and CDR2 is YYDKDF. The junction carries 7 bases between V and J, which are trimmed by 0 bases and 1 base respectively. Reading from cysteine to phenylalanine, the CDR3 counts 15 amino acids. The read is trimmed to its CDR3 DNA, 45 bases read in frame from base 1.